This TCR beta chain was recovered during a study of blood T cell repertoires in COVID-19. Study-wide background: Donors in the United States, Italy and Spain gave samples during acute or convalescent COVID-19. T cells, B-cell-depleted T cells, or PBMCs provided the cDNA or gDNA that served as material.

In the original analysis: The authors estimated nucleated cell counts from reference gene primer amplification. Sequencing was performed with immunoSEQ multiplex PCR; in TCRdb, only in-frame clones are kept and a portion is missing. The V and J calls and clone size are taken from that table; D and trimming were inferred from the DNA. The data show a few hundred thousand clones, with more than 85% seen just once and roughly 4% held by the top ten. The trim removed 4 bases at V and 5 bases at J, leaving 8 bases unmatched. CDR3 length equals 14 residues. CDR1 and CDR2 (germline): MGHRA, YSYEKL. This TCR derives from a man between 18 and 35 years old with active or convalescent COVID-19. The sequenced sample consisted of peripheral blood. J is TRBJ2-7 and V is TRBV4-1; 7 bases map to TRBD1. The CDR3 spells CASSLPRQGDEQYF. Here the CDR3 DNA reads TGCGCCAGCAGCCTCCCCCGACAGGGAGACGAGCAGTACTTC.